The present entry profiles one T cell receptor (beta chain) with its context. Antigen unknown. This sample was included in a study of PD-1 blockade in classical Hodgkin lymphoma. Notes on the study in general: Diminished baseline TCR diversity has been reported in newly diagnosed patients relative to healthy donors. Nothing has yet pinned down what causes the repertoire differences, possibly disease activity or prior therapy.

CDR3 length: 16 amino acids. CDR1 SGDLS and CDR2 YYNGEE come from the germline V gene. With 2 bases clipped from V and 1 base from J, the junction kept 6 bases outside the gene matches. Some clones are missing from TCRdb's copy, which holds only in-frame ones; the method was immunoSEQ multiplex PCR. The data contain 15,000 or so clones, just under 85% of them singletons. The time point denotes: newly diagnosed, previously untreated cHL patient sample. PBMCs from patients with newly diagnosed, untreated classical Hodgkin lymphoma served as a comparison group for the relapsed/refractory trial patients.

The V call is TRBV9, the J call TRBJ2-5; 9 bases are shared with TRBD2. The source material was peripheral blood mononuclear cells (PBMCs). This sequence was found in a human donor with classical Hodgkin lymphoma. CDR3 residues: CASSVTMTSGQETQYF. The CDR3 DNA follows: TGTGCCAGCAGCGTTACTATGACTAGCGGCCAAGAGACCCAGTACTTC.